Judged by frequency, the clone carrying this T cell receptor (beta chain) is medium-sized. This specimen comes from a study of CXCR3-negative and CXCR3-positive naive CD8 T cells. Via 5' RACE with UMI labels, TRB cDNA libraries were prepared. For each CDR3 protein, TCRdb gives one entry from its re-call of the 5' RACE reads, without DNA. The sample totals roughly 48,000 distinct CDR3 sequences. The source of this sequence is a human donor in good health. Some clones in this sample may be carry-over from other donors' samples. Sequenced input: memory CD8+ T cells from blood.

The CDR3 spells CASSFGQGETDTQYF. V is TRBV11-2 and J is TRBJ2-3; the TRBD1 assignment by TCRdb is unverifiable without DNA. CDR1 SGHAT and CDR2 FQNNGV come from the germline V gene. This CDR3 region has 15 residues.